These 4 T cell receptor beta chains were sequenced from one sample in a study of naive and memory T cell subsets. Ligated cDNA underwent four rounds of PCR with nested alpha and beta constant region primers and SP2. TCRdb passed the 5' RACE reads through MiXCR, listing each CDR3 protein once. The table has roughly 60,000 distinct CDR3 sequences, 5.5% to 8.5% seen once. TCR cDNA received a 3' ligated oligonucleotide that carried a UMI. All receptors come from a male donor in good health.

This clonotype has more than one count but fewer than ten. This chain joins TRBV7-9 and TRBJ2-7; D is possibly TRBD1 (6 bases). The CDR3 has 12 residues. With 5 bases removed from V and 5 bases from J, the gap between germline ends came to 10 bases. Germline CDR1 SEHNR, CDR2 FQNEAQ (reference sequence). The CDR3 sequence: CASSRTVNEQYF. The CDR3 DNA is TGTGCCAGCAGCCGGACAGTAAACGAGCAGTACTTC. Full variable domain (missing parts from reference TRBV7-9 and TRBJ2-7): DTGVSQNPRHKITKRGQNVTFRCDPISEHNRLYWYRQTLGQGPEFLTYFQNEAQLEKSRLLSDRFSAERPKGSFSTLEIQRTEQGDSAMYLCASSRTVNEQYFGPGTRLTVT.

This clonotype was seen many times. This sequence joins TRBV6-2 or TRBV6-3 and TRBJ1-2; TRBD1 matches at 8 bases. This CDR3 region has 14 residues. CDR1 and CDR2 (germline): MNHEY, SVGEGT. Trimming at V came to 5 bases and at J to 8 bases, leaving 10 bases not matched to a gene. In DNA form, the CDR3 reads TGTGCCAGCAGTCCCAGGACAGGGCGAAGAGGCTACACCTTC. It translates to CASSPRTGRRGYTF.

There are a few counts of this clonotype. The chain recombines TRBV29-1 with TRBJ2-5; D is perhaps TRBD2 (6 bases). Trimming left V 5 bases short and J 4 bases short, with 14 bases between. This CDR3 has 13 amino acids. Germline loops: CDR1 SQVTM, CDR2 ANQGSEA. The CDR3 DNA is TGCAGCGTTCCACTAGCTGTGGGAGAGACCCAGTACTTC. The encoded protein is CSVPLAVGETQYF. The full variable domain, completed using reference TRBV29-1 and TRBJ2-5, is SAVISQKPSRDICQRGTSLTIQCQVDSQVTMMFWYRQQPGQSLTLIATANQGSEATYESGFVIDKFPISRPNLTFSTLTVSNMSPEDSSIYLCSVPLAVGETQYFGPGTRLLVL.

This clonotype occurred many times. The chain recombines TRBV6-1 with TRBJ2-1; D is perhaps TRBD2 (7 bases). Germline assignment: CDR1 MNHNS and CDR2 SASEGT. Trimming removed 10 bases at V and 3 bases at J, with 16 bases between. CDR3 length: 14 residues. CDR3 bases: TGTGCCACTCATCCAGGGGAGGGCTACAATGAGCAGTTCTTC. This translates into CATHPGEGYNEQFF.